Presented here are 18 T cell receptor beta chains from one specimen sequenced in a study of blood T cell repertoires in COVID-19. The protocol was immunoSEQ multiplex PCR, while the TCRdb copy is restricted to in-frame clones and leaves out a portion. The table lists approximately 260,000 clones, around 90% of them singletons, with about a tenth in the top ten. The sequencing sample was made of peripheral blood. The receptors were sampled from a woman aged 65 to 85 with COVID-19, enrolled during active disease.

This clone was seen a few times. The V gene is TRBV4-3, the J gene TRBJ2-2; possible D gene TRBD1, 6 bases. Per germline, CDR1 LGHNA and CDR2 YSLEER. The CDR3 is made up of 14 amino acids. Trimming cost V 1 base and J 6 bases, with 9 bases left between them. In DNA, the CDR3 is TGCGCCAGCAGCCAAGTGAAGGGGGCCGGGGAGCTGTTTTTT. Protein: CASSQVKGAGELFF.

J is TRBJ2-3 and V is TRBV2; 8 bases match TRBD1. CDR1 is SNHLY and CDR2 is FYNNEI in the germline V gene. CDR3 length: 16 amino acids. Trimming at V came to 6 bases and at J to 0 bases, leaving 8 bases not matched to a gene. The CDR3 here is CASRGRGLRSTDTQYF. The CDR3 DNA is TGTGCCAGCAGGGGCAGGGGGCTAAGGAGCACAGATACGCAGTATTTT.

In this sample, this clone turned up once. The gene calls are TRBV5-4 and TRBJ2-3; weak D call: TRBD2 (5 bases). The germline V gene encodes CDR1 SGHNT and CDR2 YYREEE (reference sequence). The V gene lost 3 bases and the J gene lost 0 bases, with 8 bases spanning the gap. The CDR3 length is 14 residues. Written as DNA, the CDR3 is TGTGCCAGCAGCTCCAGGACTAGCACAGATACGCAGTATTTT. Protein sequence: CASSSRTSTDTQYF.

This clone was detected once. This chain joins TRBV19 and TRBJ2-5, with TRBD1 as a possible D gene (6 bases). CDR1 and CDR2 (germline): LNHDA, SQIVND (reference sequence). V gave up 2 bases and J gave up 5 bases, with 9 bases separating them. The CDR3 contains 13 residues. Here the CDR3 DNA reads TGTGCCAGTAGTATAAACAGGGAGGAGACCCAGTACTTC. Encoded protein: CASSINREETQYF. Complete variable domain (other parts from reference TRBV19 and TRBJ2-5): DGGITQSPKYLFRKEGQNVTLSCEQNLNHDAMYWYRQDPGQGLRLIYYSQIVNDFQKGDIAEGYSVSREKKESFPLTVTSAQKNPTAFYLCASSINREETQYFGPGTRLLVL.

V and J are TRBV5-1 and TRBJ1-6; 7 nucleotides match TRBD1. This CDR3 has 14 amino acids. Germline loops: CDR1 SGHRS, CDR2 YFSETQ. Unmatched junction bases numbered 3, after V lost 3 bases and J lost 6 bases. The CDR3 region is CASSSNRGNSPLHF. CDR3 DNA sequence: TGCGCCAGCAGCTCAAACAGGGGTAATTCACCCCTCCACTTT.

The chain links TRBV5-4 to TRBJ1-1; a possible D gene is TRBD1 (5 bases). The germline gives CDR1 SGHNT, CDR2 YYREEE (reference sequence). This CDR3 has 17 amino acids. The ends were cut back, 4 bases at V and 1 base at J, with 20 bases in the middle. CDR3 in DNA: TGTGCCAGCAGCCAACGATTCGACAGTGGACCGAACACTGAAGCTTTCTTT. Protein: CASSQRFDSGPNTEAFF.

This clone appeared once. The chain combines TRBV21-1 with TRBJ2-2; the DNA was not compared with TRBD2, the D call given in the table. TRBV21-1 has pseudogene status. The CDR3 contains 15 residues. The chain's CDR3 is CASSKKKPGAGELFF. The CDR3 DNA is TGTGCCAGCAGCAAAAAAAAACCCGGGGCCGGGGAGCTGTTTTTT.

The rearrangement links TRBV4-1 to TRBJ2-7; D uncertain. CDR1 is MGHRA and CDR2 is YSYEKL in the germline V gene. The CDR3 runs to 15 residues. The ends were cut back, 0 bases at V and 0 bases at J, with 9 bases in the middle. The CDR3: CASSQESVTSYEQYF. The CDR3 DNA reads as TGCGCCAGCAGCCAAGAATCAGTCACCTCCTACGAGCAGTACTTC.

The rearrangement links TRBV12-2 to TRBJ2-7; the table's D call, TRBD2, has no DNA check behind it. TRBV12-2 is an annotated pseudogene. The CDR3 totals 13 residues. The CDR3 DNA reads TGTGCAAGTCGCGCCGGGAGCTCCTACGAGCAGTACTTC. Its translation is CASRAGSSYEQYF.

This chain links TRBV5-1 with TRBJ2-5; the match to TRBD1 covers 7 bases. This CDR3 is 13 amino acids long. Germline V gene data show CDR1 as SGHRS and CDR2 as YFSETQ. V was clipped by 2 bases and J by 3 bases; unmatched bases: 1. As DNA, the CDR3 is TGCGCCAGCAGCTTAGGGACAGAAGAGACCCAGTACTTC. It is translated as CASSLGTEETQYF.

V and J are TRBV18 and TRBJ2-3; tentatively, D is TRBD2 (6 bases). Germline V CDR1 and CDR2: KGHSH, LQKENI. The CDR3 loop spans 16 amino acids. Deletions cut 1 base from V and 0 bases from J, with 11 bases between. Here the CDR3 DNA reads TGTGCCAGCTCACCACTGCGGGAAAGAAGCACAGATACGCAGTATTTT. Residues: CASSPLRERSTDTQYF.

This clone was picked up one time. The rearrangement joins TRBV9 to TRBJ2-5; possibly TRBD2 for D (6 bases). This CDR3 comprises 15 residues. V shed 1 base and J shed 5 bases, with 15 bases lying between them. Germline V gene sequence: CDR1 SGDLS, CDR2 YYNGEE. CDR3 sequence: CASSVMGGEGETQYF. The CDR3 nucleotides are TGTGCCAGCAGCGTAATGGGGGGAGAAGGGGAGACCCAGTACTTC.

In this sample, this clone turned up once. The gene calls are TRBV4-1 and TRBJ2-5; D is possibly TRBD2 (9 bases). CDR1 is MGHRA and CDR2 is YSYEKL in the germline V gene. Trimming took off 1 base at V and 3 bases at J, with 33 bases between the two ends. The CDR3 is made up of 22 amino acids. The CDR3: CASSQAPIQGEGKREDEETQYF. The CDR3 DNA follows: TGCGCCAGCAGCCAAGCCCCAATACAGGGGGAGGGAAAGCGGGAGGACGAAGAGACCCAGTACTTC.

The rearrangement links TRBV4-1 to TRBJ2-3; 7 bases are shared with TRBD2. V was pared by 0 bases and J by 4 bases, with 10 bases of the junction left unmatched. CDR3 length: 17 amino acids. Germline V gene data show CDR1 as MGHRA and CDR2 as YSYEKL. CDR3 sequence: CASSQDQGGQVSDTQYF. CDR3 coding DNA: TGCGCCAGCAGCCAAGATCAGGGAGGGCAGGTATCAGATACGCAGTATTTT.

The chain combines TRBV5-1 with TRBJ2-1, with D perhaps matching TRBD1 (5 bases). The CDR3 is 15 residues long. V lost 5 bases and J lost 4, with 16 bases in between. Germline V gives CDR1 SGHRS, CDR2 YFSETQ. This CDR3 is CASRPLTESYNEQFF. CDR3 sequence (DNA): TGCGCCAGCAGACCCTTGACAGAGAGTTACAATGAGCAGTTCTTC.

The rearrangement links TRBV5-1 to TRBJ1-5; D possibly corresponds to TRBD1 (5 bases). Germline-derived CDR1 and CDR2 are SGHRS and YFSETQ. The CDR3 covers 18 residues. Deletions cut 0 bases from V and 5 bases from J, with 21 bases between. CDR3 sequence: CASSLAKGQNLVHQPQHF. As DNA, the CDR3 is TGCGCCAGCAGCTTGGCCAAGGGGCAAAATTTGGTCCATCAGCCCCAGCATTTT.

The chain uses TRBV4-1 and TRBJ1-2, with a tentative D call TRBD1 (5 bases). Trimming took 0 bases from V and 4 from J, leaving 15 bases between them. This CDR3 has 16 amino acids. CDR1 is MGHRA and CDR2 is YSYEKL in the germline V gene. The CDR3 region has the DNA TGCGCCAGCAGCCAAGATAGGGGCAGCTCCTTCTATGGCTACACCTTC. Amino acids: CASSQDRGSSFYGYTF.

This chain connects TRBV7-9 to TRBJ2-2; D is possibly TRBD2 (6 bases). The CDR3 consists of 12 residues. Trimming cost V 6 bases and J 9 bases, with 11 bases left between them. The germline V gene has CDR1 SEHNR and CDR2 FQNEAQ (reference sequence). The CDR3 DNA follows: TGTGCCAGCAGAACTAGCCCCCGGGAGCTGTTTTTT. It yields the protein CASRTSPRELFF.